A selection of T cell receptor beta chains follows, all from one sample in a study of cytomegalovirus exposure and HLA in healthy donors. Sequencing used immunoSEQ multiplex PCR; TCRdb keeps in-frame clones, though not all of them. The repertoire holds approximately 170,000 clones, with 85% as singletons. The sequencing sample was made of PBMCs. These receptor sequences come from a boy between 2 and 10 years old in good health and CMV-seronegative. Each CDR3 is given with its conserved first and last residue. The D gene is left open where the match is weak. For some rows the clone size is stated as once, few or many, or as a class when expanded; others skip it.

d_call j_call v_call clone_size cdr3_aa cdr3_nt
TRBD1 TRBJ1-3 TRBV5-1 . CASSFRTGAPGNTIYF TGCGCCAGCAGTTTCCGGACAGGGGCCCCTGGAAACACCATATATTTT
TRBD1 TRBJ2-2 TRBV5-1 . CASSTGAGGDVPGELFF TGCGCCAGCAGCACTGGGGCAGGGGGCGATGTACCCGGGGAGCTGTTTTTT
TRBD1 TRBJ2-2 TRBV11-3 . CASSFTRDRGTGELFF TGTGCCAGCAGCTTCACAAGGGACAGGGGAACCGGGGAGCTGTTTTTT
. TRBJ2-3 TRBV10-1 . CASSESVEGTQYF TGCGCCAGCAGTGAGTCGGTAGAGGGTACGCAGTATTTT
TRBD2 TRBJ2-5 TRBV2 . CASTMGLAGAAETQYF TGTGCCAGCACCATGGGGCTAGCGGGAGCGGCGGAGACCCAGTACTTC
TRBD1 TRBJ2-1 TRBV19 once CASSDRVVEFF TGTGCCAGTAGTGACAGGGTAGTCGAGTTCTTC
. TRBJ2-1 TRBV2 . CASQRALNEQFF TGTGCCAGCCAGAGGGCCCTGAATGAGCAGTTCTTC
TRBD1 TRBJ1-6 TRBV7-8 . CASSSDRGYSPLHF TGTGCCAGCAGCTCGGACAGGGGATATTCACCCCTCCACTTT
TRBD1 TRBJ1-6 TRBV6-5 . CASSLTGGSYNSPLHF TGTGCCAGCAGTTTGACAGGGGGCTCCTATAATTCACCCCTCCACTTT
. TRBJ2-5 TRBV15 few CATSRAGVGETQYF TGTGCCACCAGCAGAGCAGGGGTCGGGGAGACCCAGTACTTC
. TRBJ1-3 TRBV28 . CASSSPGGPGGNTIYF TGTGCCAGCAGCTCCCCGGGAGGGCCGGGTGGAAACACCATATATTTT
. TRBJ2-3 TRBV30 . CAWKLVGTDTQYF TGTGCCTGGAAACTAGTTGGCACAGATACGCAGTATTTT
TRBD1 TRBJ2-7 TRBV15 few CATSRLRDSSYEQYF TGTGCCACCAGCAGACTCCGGGACAGCTCCTACGAGCAGTACTTC
TRBD2 TRBJ2-7 TRBV27 once CASSPPLAREQYF TGTGCCAGCAGCCCCCCACTAGCGCGGGAGCAGTACTTC
TRBD1 TRBJ1-1 TRBV10-3 . CAIGGQSNTEAFF TGTGCCATCGGGGGACAGTCGAACACTGAAGCTTTCTTT
. TRBJ1-6 TRBV21-1 . CASSKTGNENSPLHF TGTGCCAGCAGCAAGACAGGGAATGAGAATTCACCCCTCCACTTT
. TRBJ1-6 TRBV13 . CASSFRGRTYNSPLHF TGTGCCAGCAGCTTCAGGGGTAGGACCTATAATTCACCCCTCCACTTT
. TRBJ2-1 TRBV4-1 . CASSQERGGRREQFF TGCGCCAGCAGCCAAGAACGGGGTGGGAGGCGGGAGCAGTTCTTC
. TRBJ2-1 TRBV7-8 . CASTRNPSDEQFF TGTGCCAGCACCCGTAATCCCAGTGATGAGCAGTTCTTC
. TRBJ2-1 TRBV9 once CASSVEGASTSYNEQFF TGTGCCAGCAGCGTGGAGGGGGCGTCCACCTCCTACAATGAGCAGTTCTTC
. TRBJ2-1 TRBV29-1 . CSTLGEGLTTYNEQFF TGCAGCACCCTAGGTGAAGGCCTCACAACCTACAATGAGCAGTTCTTC
TRBD2 TRBJ2-1 TRBV5-1 few CASSSTGTRGDEQFF TGCGCCAGCAGCTCAACCGGGACTAGAGGGGATGAGCAGTTCTTC
TRBD2 TRBJ2-3 TRBV19 few CASSIGRTSLGDTQYF TGTGCCAGTAGTATAGGAAGGACTAGTCTTGGTGATACGCAGTATTTT
TRBD1 TRBJ2-3 TRBV6-1 few CASSASGTGWYF TGTGCCAGCAGTGCCTCCGGGACAGGGTGGTATTTT
TRBD1 TRBJ2-5 TRBV9 once CASSARFGQGAVWETQYF TGTGCCAGCAGCGCCCGCTTCGGACAGGGGGCCGTTTGGGAGACCCAGTACTTC
. TRBJ1-2 TRBV20-1 . CSANRDGYTF TGCAGTGCCAACAGGGATGGCTACACCTTC
TRBD1 TRBJ1-2 TRBV29-1 . CSVLPGQGPLGYTF TGCAGCGTCCTACCGGGACAGGGGCCACTTGGCTACACCTTC
TRBD2 TRBJ2-3 TRBV25-1 once CASSTLAGGRPDTQYF TGTGCCAGCAGTACACTAGCGGGAGGGCGCCCAGATACGCAGTATTTT
. TRBJ2-7 TRBV18 once CASSQTGRPYEQYF TGTGCCAGCTCCCAAACAGGTCGACCCTACGAGCAGTACTTC
. TRBJ2-1 TRBV19 once CASSIVRASNEQFF TGTGCCAGTAGTATTGTTAGAGCGAGCAATGAGCAGTTCTTC
. TRBJ1-4 TRBV15 . CATSIPLRRGEEKLFF TGTGCCACCAGCATCCCTCTCCGGAGGGGCGAAGAAAAACTGTTTTTT
. TRBJ2-3 TRBV6-1 . CASSEGEDTQYF TGTGCCAGCAGTGAAGGTGAGGATACGCAGTATTTT
. TRBJ2-1 TRBV5-1 . CASSLDNNEQFF TGCGCCAGCAGCTTGGACAACAATGAGCAGTTCTTC
. TRBJ1-5 TRBV5-6 . CASGRVGSNQPQHF TGTGCCAGCGGCAGGGTAGGAAGCAATCAGCCCCAGCATTTT
. TRBJ2-7 TRBV10-3 . CAIIEGGAEQYF TGTGCCATCATCGAAGGGGGGGCCGAGCAGTACTTC
. TRBJ2-2 TRBV5-1 . CASSLVASITGELFF TGCGCCAGCAGCTTGGTGGCTAGCATCACCGGGGAGCTGTTTTTT
. TRBJ1-2 TRBV14 once CASSRGQTYGYTF TGTGCCAGCAGCCGCGGGCAGACCTATGGCTACACCTTC
. TRBJ1-5 TRBV5-6 few CASSLSPYSNQPQHF TGTGCCAGCAGCCTCTCCCCCTATAGCAATCAGCCCCAGCATTTT
. TRBJ1-5 TRBV5-1 . CASSLDFNQPQHF TGCGCCAGCAGCTTGGACTTCAATCAGCCCCAGCATTTT
TRBD1 TRBJ2-1 TRBV28 once CASRPRTGVGNEQFF TGTGCCAGCAGACCTCGAACAGGGGTTGGGAATGAGCAGTTCTTC
TRBD2 TRBJ2-1 TRBV6-5 . CASSLWRGADEQFF TGTGCCAGCAGTTTGTGGCGGGGGGCGGACGAGCAGTTCTTC
TRBD2 TRBJ2-5 TRBV2 few CASRGTSVLERGETQYF TGTGCCAGCAGAGGGACTAGCGTACTGGAGAGGGGAGAGACCCAGTACTTC
. TRBJ1-4 TRBV14 . CASSPAGAPNEKLFF TGTGCCAGCAGCCCGGCGGGGGCCCCTAATGAAAAACTGTTTTTT
TRBD1 TRBJ1-4 TRBV9 few CASSGGTGSPVGEKLFF TGTGCCAGCAGCGGTGGGACAGGGAGCCCGGTGGGGGAAAAACTGTTTTTT
TRBD1 TRBJ1-6 TRBV28 . CASSFRTGIGSPLHF TGTGCCAGCAGTTTCCGGACAGGGATCGGGTCACCCCTCCACTTT
. TRBJ1-4 TRBV5-5 . CASSPPGYREGEKLFF TGTGCCAGCAGCCCCCCGGGGTACAGGGAAGGTGAAAAACTGTTTTTT
TRBD2 TRBJ2-5 TRBV10-3 . CAISEGRAGAGTQYF TGTGCCATCAGTGAGGGGCGAGCGGGAGCGGGGACCCAGTACTTC
. TRBJ1-6 TRBV7-6 . CASSLLAGGKSYNSPLHF TGTGCCAGCAGCTTACTGGCGGGAGGGAAGTCCTATAATTCACCCCTCCACTTT
TRBD1 TRBJ2-4 TRBV7-3 . CASSHLTDRSLSKNIQYF TGTGCCAGCAGCCACCTGACGGACAGGTCCTTATCCAAAAACATTCAGTACTTC
TRBD2 TRBJ2-5 TRBV30 . CAWAGGGETQYF TGTGCCTGGGCGGGAGGAGGAGAGACCCAGTACTTC
TRBD1 TRBJ2-6 TRBV14 . CASSQDPWTGGVGANVLTF TGTGCCAGCAGCCAAGATCCCTGGACAGGGGGAGTTGGGGCCAACGTCCTGACTTTC
. TRBJ1-5 TRBV28 . CASNPRGWSNQPQHF TGTGCCAGCAACCCGCGAGGATGGAGCAATCAGCCCCAGCATTTT
TRBD1 TRBJ1-1 TRBV5-8 once CASSSGGQLVVGIF TGTGCCAGCAGCTCCGGGGGACAGCTAGTTGTGGGTATCTTT
. TRBJ1-1 TRBV14 . CASSPRGGGMNTEAFF TGTGCCAGCAGCCCCCGCGGGGGAGGGATGAACACTGAAGCTTTCTTT
. TRBJ2-7 TRBV29-1 . CSVRTIQTYEQYF TGCAGCGTTAGGACTATACAAACCTACGAGCAGTACTTC
. TRBJ1-2 TRBV5-5 . CASSRNRDGHGYTF TGTGCCAGCAGCCGTAACAGGGATGGACATGGCTACACCTTC
TRBD2 TRBJ2-3 TRBV19 . CATRRAGGLYSTDTQYF TGTGCCACCAGGAGGGCGGGGGGGTTATATAGCACAGATACGCAGTATTTT
. TRBJ1-3 TRBV6-6 . CASRQGFGNTIYF TGTGCCAGCAGGCAGGGGTTTGGAAACACCATATATTTT
. TRBJ2-7 TRBV11-2 . CASSLDFVRGDRDKAYEQYF TGTGCCAGCAGCTTAGATTTCGTAAGAGGGGATCGGGACAAAGCCTACGAGCAGTACTTC